This T cell receptor (beta chain) comes out of a study of CXCR3-negative and CXCR3-positive naive CD8 T cells. For the study at large: A total of some 130 million TRB reads was generated, with about 1.5 +/- 0.3 million per library.

Turning to this clonotype: The antigen remains undetermined.

General study points: Diversity ran similarly high across both naive subsets but far lower in memory CD8+ cells. After cryopreservation, CXCR3 expression dropped partially; most assays used fresh PBMCs.

The CDR3 loop spans 14 amino acids. CDR1 SGDLS and CDR2 YYNGEE come from the germline V gene. Libraries of TRB cDNA were made by 5' RACE and carried UMIs. TCRdb reprocessed the 5' RACE reads, with one entry per CDR3 protein and no DNA. The sample totals 65,000 to 85,000 distinct CDR3 sequences; its top ten clones hold about 1.5%. The study sorted every CD8+ T cell subset in triplicate at 310,000 or so cells each. This receptor was identified in a human donor in good health. Some clones in this sample may be carry-over from other donors' samples. Sequencing was carried out using naive CXCR3- CD8+ T cells from blood. The sample's subset: CD45RO-CCR7+CD27+CD95- naive CD8+ T cells lacking CXCR3 (TNR3-). The chain employs TRBV9 and TRBJ2-1. The CDR3 here is CASSSDTSYNEQFF.